The 19 T cell receptor beta chains below all came from one sample that was sequenced in a study of spatial heterogeneity in lung cancer. Time point specified: sample taken at primary tumor resection. In TCRdb, the 5' RACE reads were re-called with MiXCR into one record per CDR3 protein. The sample holds around 13,000 distinct CDR3 sequences, less than 4.5% seen once. These receptors' targets are unknown. Whole-study results and caveats: Tumor mutation counts were tracked by expanded intratumoral alpha and beta TCR counts.

The sample was lung tumor tissue, taken at surgery. Receptor source: a male donor with early-stage non-small cell lung cancer.

Ten or more counts support this clonotype. The chain combines TRBV3-1 with TRBJ2-7; 9 nucleotides align to TRBD1. Germline V gene data show CDR1 as LGHDT and CDR2 as YNNKEL (reference sequence). Trimming cost V 4 bases and J 6 bases; bases outside gene matches: 4. This CDR3 is built from 13 residues. The CDR3 DNA reads as TGTGCCAGCAGCCGACAGGGGGGTTTCGAGCAGTACTTC. The encoded protein is CASSRQGGFEQYF.

DNA of the CDR3: TGCAGTGCTAGATCCACTTGGACCCCCCTTGAGACCCAGTACTTC. Encoded protein: CSARSTWTPLETQYF. The J gene is TRBJ2-5, the V gene TRBV20-1; D not certain. CDR1 and CDR2 from the germline V gene are DFQATT and SNEGSKA (reference sequence). This CDR3 spans 15 amino acids. Trimming pared 2 bases from V and 5 bases from J, leaving 18 bases between.

This clonotype was counted ten times or more. The chain has TRBV7-3 and TRBJ1-2, with a possible D match to TRBD1 (6 bases). With 1 base removed from V and 8 bases from J, the gap between germline ends came to 14 bases. This CDR3 contains 14 residues. CDR1 and CDR2 (germline): SGHTA, FQGTGA. DNA of the CDR3: TGTGCCAGCAGCTTAAGGGGGGGGCGAAGCGGCTACACCTTC. The encoded protein is CASSLRGGRSGYTF.

The rearrangement joins TRBV29-1 to TRBJ1-2; D ambiguous. Germline assignment: CDR1 SQVTM and CDR2 ANQGSEA. Trimming shortened V by 4 bases and J by 2 bases, and 11 bases separated the two germline ends. This CDR3 is built from 13 residues. The CDR3, as DNA: TGCAGCGTTGGGGGTGCTGGCAACTATGGCTACACCTTC. Translated, it gives CSVGGAGNYGYTF.

This clonotype was picked up many times. The chain carries TRBV19 and TRBJ1-5; D is unresolved. Germline V lookup: CDR1 LNHDA, CDR2 SQIVND (reference sequence). CDR3 size: 13 residues. V was shortened by 5 bases and J by 4 bases, with 9 bases between the two germline ends. The CDR3 DNA is TGTGCCAGTAGTGGGCTCCTAAATCAGCCCCAGCATTTT. This translates into CASSGLLNQPQHF.

At least ten counts were recorded for this clonotype. The chain recombines TRBV29-1 with TRBJ1-2, with no clear D. The V and J ends lost 1 base and 6 bases respectively, with 9 bases between them. The germline V gene has CDR1 SQVTM and CDR2 ANQGSEA. This CDR3 is built from 12 residues. CDR3 sequence: CSVEVRLDGYTF. The CDR3 DNA reads as TGCAGCGTTGAAGTGCGGTTGGATGGCTACACCTTC.

This clonotype has ten or more counts. The J gene is TRBJ1-2, the V gene TRBV2, with D possibly TRBD1 on 6 matching bases. Per germline, CDR1 SNHLY and CDR2 FYNNEI. V lost 4 bases, J lost 3 bases, and 9 bases lay in between. This CDR3 has 13 amino acids. CDR3: CASSGGGDYGYTF. The CDR3 DNA reads TGTGCCAGCAGTGGAGGGGGTGACTATGGCTACACCTTC.

This clonotype has more than one count but fewer than ten. Compared with germline, one end of the junction differs, possibly owing to a read error. This rearrangement joins TRBV7-9 to TRBJ1-2; the D is unclear. This CDR3 has 14 residues. Germline V gene data show CDR1 as SEHNR and CDR2 as FQNEAQ (reference sequence). The CDR3 DNA follows: TGTGCCAGCAGCCCGGGCCCGGGAGACTATGGCGACACCTTC. Protein sequence: CASSPGPGDYGDTF.

Many counts were recorded for this clonotype. This chain joins TRBV29-1 and TRBJ1-1; a weak D match, TRBD1 (6 bases). V lost 1 base, J lost 3 bases, and 9 bases lay in between. This CDR3 spans 13 amino acids. Germline V lookup: CDR1 SQVTM, CDR2 ANQGSEA. CDR3 sequence: CSVEGQADTEAFF. CDR3 nucleotides: TGCAGCGTTGAAGGACAGGCCGACACTGAAGCTTTCTTT. The complete variable domain, with remaining parts taken from reference TRBV29-1 and TRBJ1-1, reads SAVISQKPSRDICQRGTSLTIQCQVDSQVTMMFWYRQQPGQSLTLIATANQGSEATYESGFVIDKFPISRPNLTFSTLTVSNMSPEDSSIYLCSVEGQADTEAFFGQGTRLTVV.

This clonotype was detected many times. The chain is built from TRBV7-6 and TRBJ2-7, with D possibly being TRBD2 (6 bases). Germline CDR1 is SGHVS and CDR2 is FNYEAQ. The length of the CDR3 is 15 residues. V lost 1 base, J lost 6 bases, and 16 bases lay in between. The CDR3 protein is CASSLGTGTYAEQYF. In nucleotides, the CDR3 is TGTGCCAGCAGCTTAGGTACCGGGACTTACGCCGAGCAGTACTTC.

This clonotype was observed at least ten times. V gene TRBV7-9 combines with J gene TRBJ2-5, with a weak D call TRBD1 (6 bases). From germline, CDR1 is SEHNR and CDR2 FQNEAQ (reference sequence). Trimming stripped 5 bases from V and 3 bases from J, with 10 bases between. CDR3 size: 13 residues. CDR3 nucleotide sequence: TGTGCCAGCAGCCCCCGGACAGAAGAGACCCAGTACTTC. Translated: CASSPRTEETQYF.

This clonotype has a count of ten or more. The chain carries TRBV5-4 and TRBJ1-1; D unresolved. The CDR3 covers 13 residues. Trimming took off 0 bases at V and 0 bases at J, with 3 bases between the two ends. CDR1 SGHNT and CDR2 YYREEE come from the germline V gene (reference sequence). The CDR3 region is CASSLDMNTEAFF. Written as DNA, the CDR3 is TGTGCCAGCAGCTTGGACATGAACACTGAAGCTTTCTTT. The full variable domain, completed using reference TRBV5-4 and TRBJ1-1, is ETGVTQSPTHLIKTRGQQVTLRCSSQSGHNTVSWYQQALGQGPQFIFQYYREEENGRGNFPPRFSGLQFPNYSSELNVNALELDDSALYLCASSLDMNTEAFFGQGTRLTVV.

This clonotype was counted ten times or more. The chain uses TRBV19 and TRBJ2-5, with 10 nucleotides matching TRBD2. Germline CDR1 is LNHDA and CDR2 is SQIVND (reference sequence). The CDR3 runs 15 residues. Unmatched junction bases numbered 6, after V lost 5 bases and J lost 3 bases. CDR3 amino acids: CASSLGLAGEETQYF. CDR3 DNA sequence: TGTGCCAGTAGTCTAGGTCTAGCGGGAGAAGAGACCCAGTACTTC. Full variable domain (missing parts from reference TRBV19 and TRBJ2-5): DGGITQSPKYLFRKEGQNVTLSCEQNLNHDAMYWYRQDPGQGLRLIYYSQIVNDFQKGDIAEGYSVSREKKESFPLTVTSAQKNPTAFYLCASSLGLAGEETQYFGPGTRLLVL.

The table lists this clonotype with many counts. V usage is TRBV20-1 and J usage is TRBJ1-2; 9 nucleotides align to TRBD1. Germline V CDR1 and CDR2: DFQATT, SNEGSKA (reference sequence). The CDR3 has 16 amino acids. Unmatched junction bases numbered 17, after V lost 5 bases and J lost 7 bases. CDR3 in amino acids: CSAVPGDRVGKSGYTF. The CDR3 DNA reads as TGCAGTGCTGTACCTGGGGACAGGGTAGGGAAGTCTGGCTACACCTTC.

This clonotype is classed as medium-sized. The J gene is TRBJ2-3, the V gene TRBV12-3 or TRBV12-4; 10 positions agree with TRBD2. CDR3 length: 14 residues. The trim removed 6 bases at V and 5 bases at J, leaving 5 bases unmatched. CDR3 in amino acids: CASSSSGRGDTQYF. CDR3 nucleotides: TGTGCCAGCAGCTCTAGCGGGAGAGGAGATACGCAGTATTTT.

This clonotype was seen many times. This chain uses TRBV4-1 with TRBJ1-4; no firm D call. The V end lost 1 base, the J end lost 0 bases, and 6 bases lay between the germline ends. Germline V gene sequence: CDR1 MGHRA, CDR2 YSYEKL. CDR3 length: 15 residues. CDR3 in DNA: TGCGCCAGCAGCCAAGTGCTCGCAACTAATGAAAAACTGTTTTTT. As protein: CASSQVLATNEKLFF.

Ten or more counts support this clonotype. The CDR3 sequence is CASSQNLQGSPQHF. CDR3 coding DNA: TGTGCCAGCAGCCAAAACCTACAAGGGAGTCCCCAGCATTTT. The V call is TRBV4-2, the J call TRBJ1-5; D remains ambiguous. Germline V gene sequence: CDR1 LGHNA, CDR2 YNFKEQ. V dropped 2 bases and J dropped 10 bases, with 15 bases sitting between them. The CDR3 totals 14 residues.

In this sample, this clonotype turned up many times. This chain connects TRBV7-2 to TRBJ2-3; 9 nucleotides line up with TRBD2. This CDR3 region has 17 residues. Trimming at V came to 2 bases and at J to 5 bases, leaving 11 bases not matched to a gene. From germline, CDR1 is SGHTA and CDR2 FQGNSA. The CDR3 nucleotides read TGTGCCAGCAGCTTAAGGTCGGAGCGGGGGGTGGTAGATACGCAGTATTTT. Its translation: CASSLRSERGVVDTQYF.

This sequence joins TRBV19 and TRBJ1-6; a possible D gene is TRBD1 (5 bases). Germline CDR1 reads LNHDA; CDR2 reads SQIVND (reference sequence). The V gene lost 4 bases and the J gene lost 16 bases, with 14 bases spanning the gap. This CDR3 contains 12 residues. The CDR3 DNA sequence: TGTGCCAGTAGTACCAGGGCCGGAGTACTCCACTTT. Amino acids: CASSTRAGVLHF.